This T cell receptor beta chain comes out of a study of blood T cell repertoires in COVID-19. Study-level background: Some COVID-19 samples were acute and others convalescent; all came from the United States, Italy and Spain. T cells, B-cell-depleted T cells, or PBMCs provided the cDNA or gDNA that served as material.

Original data processing: Amplification of reference gene primers provided the estimated nucleated cell counts. The method was immunoSEQ multiplex PCR; TCRdb's version includes in-frame clones alone and lacks a portion of them. V, J and clone size reflect that table, while D and trimming were determined from the DNA. The sample lists 200,000 to 300,000 clones, approximately 81% seen once, with less than 5% in the top ten. CDR3 length equals 13 residues. The germline V gene encodes CDR1 MDHEN and CDR2 SYDVKM. Trimming pared 5 bases from V and 2 bases from J, leaving 8 bases between. The material sequenced was peripheral blood. This clonotype originated in a man aged 60 to 69 with acute or convalescent COVID-19. The gene calls are TRBV28 and TRBJ2-3, with D hard to call. The CDR3 here is CASSSDHTDTQYF. CDR3 nucleotides: TGTGCCAGCAGTAGCGACCACACAGATACGCAGTATTTT.